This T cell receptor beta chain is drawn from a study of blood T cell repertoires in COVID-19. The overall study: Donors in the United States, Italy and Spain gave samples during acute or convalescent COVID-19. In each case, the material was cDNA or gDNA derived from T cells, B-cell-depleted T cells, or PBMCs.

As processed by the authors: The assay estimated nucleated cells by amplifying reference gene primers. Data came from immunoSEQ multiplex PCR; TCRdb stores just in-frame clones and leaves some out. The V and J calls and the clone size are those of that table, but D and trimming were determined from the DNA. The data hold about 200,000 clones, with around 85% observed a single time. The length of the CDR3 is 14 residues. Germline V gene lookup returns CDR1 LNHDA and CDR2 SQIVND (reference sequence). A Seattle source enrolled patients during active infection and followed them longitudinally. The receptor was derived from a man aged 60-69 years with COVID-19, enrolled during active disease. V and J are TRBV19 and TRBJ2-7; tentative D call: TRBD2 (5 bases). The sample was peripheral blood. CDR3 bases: TGTGCTACAAGTACGGTAGTGGAGGTGGGGGAGCAGTACTTC. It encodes CATSTVVEVGEQYF.